A selection of T cell receptor beta chains follows, all from one sample in a study of blood T cell repertoires in COVID-19. Libraries were prepared by immunoSEQ multiplex PCR; TCRdb keeps only in-frame clonotypes and omits some of them. The sample records 55,000 to 70,000 clones, roughly 80% being singletons. The sequencing input was peripheral blood. These receptors came from a man aged 55-75 years with acute or convalescent COVID-19. The CDR3 runs from the conserved cysteine through the conserved F or W. A D gene is named only where the DNA matches it firmly. Some rows have no size entry. The others give once, few or many, or a class for an expanded clone.

V,J,D,size,CDR3,DNA
TRBV6-2/TRBV6-3,TRBJ1-1,NA,NA,CASSYQGGTEAFF,TGTGCCAGCAGTTACCAGGGAGGCACTGAAGCTTTCTTT
TRBV7-9,TRBJ1-1,TRBD1,NA,CASSSYRGRDTEAFF,TGTGCCAGCAGCTCGTACAGGGGGAGGGACACTGAAGCTTTCTTT
TRBV18,TRBJ1-2,NA,few,CASSPLPRDGGYTF,TGTGCCAGCTCACCACTACCCAGGGATGGTGGCTACACCTTC
TRBV7-2,TRBJ1-6,TRBD1,NA,CASSLNRGDNSPLHF,TGTGCCAGCAGCTTAAACAGGGGGGATAATTCACCCCTCCACTTT
TRBV24-1,TRBJ2-1,NA,NA,CATSDSRTPYYNEQFF,TGTGCCACCAGTGATTCAAGGACACCCTACTACAATGAGCAGTTCTTC
TRBV7-9,TRBJ1-1,NA,NA,CASSVYTEAFF,TGTGCCAGCAGCGTATACACTGAAGCTTTCTTT
TRBV5-1,TRBJ1-6,NA,NA,CASSLEQGASPLHF,TGCGCCAGCAGCTTGGAACAGGGCGCTTCACCCCTCCACTTT
TRBV6-5,TRBJ2-5,NA,NA,CASTFQETQYF,TGTGCCAGCACCTTTCAAGAGACCCAGTACTTC
TRBV19,TRBJ1-4,NA,NA,CASSPAGASNEKLFF,TGTGCCAGTAGTCCCGCTGGAGCCTCTAATGAAAAACTGTTTTTT
TRBV29-1,TRBJ1-1,NA,NA,CSVGGFTEAFF,TGCAGCGTTGGCGGATTCACTGAAGCTTTCTTT
TRBV30,TRBJ1-5,NA,once,CAWSVNAEPQHF,TGTGCCTGGAGTGTGAATGCGGAGCCCCAGCATTTT
TRBV5-5,TRBJ1-3,NA,NA,CASSLGQGPKGNTIYF,TGTGCCAGCAGCTTGGGGCAGGGGCCCAAAGGAAACACCATATATTTT
TRBV28,TRBJ2-3,NA,few,CASSLSGLRGTQYF,TGTGCCAGCAGTTTGAGCGGGTTACGGGGTACGCAGTATTTT
TRBV4-2,TRBJ1-6,TRBD1,once,CASSQVGLDRGLLGNSPLHF,TGTGCCAGCAGCCAAGTCGGGTTGGACAGGGGGCTCCTGGGCAATTCACCCCTCCACTTT
TRBV6-1,TRBJ1-4,NA,NA,CASSEFYRDNEKLFF,TGTGCCAGCAGTGAATTTTACAGGGATAATGAAAAACTGTTTTTT
TRBV5-1,TRBJ2-2,NA,NA,CASSLVAETGELFF,TGCGCCAGCAGCTTGGTAGCCGAAACCGGGGAGCTGTTTTTT
TRBV9,TRBJ2-5,TRBD2,NA,CASSVGGLAGEETQYF,TGTGCCAGCAGCGTAGGGGGACTAGCGGGGGAAGAGACCCAGTACTTC